One and the same sample provided the 21 T cell receptor beta chains below, sequenced in a study of early T cells in non-severe SARS-CoV-2 infection. TCRdb redid the calling of the 5' RACE reads with MiXCR, one entry per CDR3 protein. The top ten hold around 15% of the sample, which has tens of thousands of distinct CDR3 sequences, roughly an eighth seen once. This specimen consisted of whole blood, obtained at baseline. Source of these receptors: an adult who was a healthcare worker with PCR-confirmed SARS-CoV-2 infection or an uninfected control (not recorded which). The donor label of this sample is uncertain.

This clonotype was counted at least ten times. V is TRBV2 and J is TRBJ2-5; D gene unclear. Per the germline V gene, CDR1 is SNHLY and CDR2 is FYNNEI. The V end lost 6 bases, the J end lost 4 bases, and 6 bases lay between the germline ends. This CDR3 has 11 amino acids. The CDR3 sequence is CASRLGETQYF. The CDR3 region has the DNA TGTGCCAGCAGGTTAGGAGAGACCCAGTACTTC.

This clonotype was seen ten or more times. The CDR3 coding sequence is TGCGCCAGCAGCTGGACGGACAGGGCTTACGAGCAGTACTTC. This sequence encodes CASSWTDRAYEQYF. The genes are TRBV5-1 and TRBJ2-7, with 8 nucleotides matching TRBD1. CDR1 is SGHRS, CDR2 YFSETQ, per germline. V lost 3 bases to trimming and J lost 4 bases; unmatched junction nucleotides: 6. This CDR3 has 14 residues.

This clonotype was observed a few times. The chain joins TRBV6-6 to TRBJ2-2; unclear D gene. Per germline, CDR1 MNHNY and CDR2 SVGAGI (reference sequence). CDR3 length: 13 amino acids. Trimming shortened V by 0 bases and J by 10 bases, and 9 bases separated the two germline ends. In DNA form, the CDR3 reads TGTGCCAGCAGTTACTCGAGTGCCCAGGAGCTGTTTTTT. Translation gives CASSYSSAQELFF.

This clonotype was counted between two and nine times. The DNA of the CDR3 is TGCAGTGCTAGAGTGCCCAGCGGGAGGAGTGAGCAGTTCTTC. Encoded protein: CSARVPSGRSEQFF. The chain couples TRBV20-1 to TRBJ2-1; the match to TRBD2 covers 9 bases. Looked up from germline, CDR1 is DFQATT and CDR2 is SNEGSKA (reference sequence). J lost 9 bases, V lost 1 base, and 7 bases had no gene match. This CDR3 is built from 14 residues.

This chain uses TRBV2 with TRBJ2-2; tentatively, D is TRBD1 (5 bases). The V gene's germline CDR1 is SNHLY and CDR2 FYNNEI. The CDR3 totals 13 residues. Between the trimmed V and J ends, which lost 7 bases and 5 bases, there was a span of 11 bases. The CDR3: CASKTEPTGELFF. The CDR3 nucleotides are TGTGCCAGCAAGACAGAGCCGACCGGGGAGCTGTTTTTT.

This clonotype was found many times. V and J are TRBV6-2 or TRBV6-3 and TRBJ2-2; D not resolved. Germline CDR1 reads MNHEY; CDR2 reads SVGEGT. This CDR3 is 11 amino acids long. V was cut by 8 bases and J by 6 bases, with 7 bases left in between. The CDR3 region is CASRRPGELFF. The DNA for the CDR3 is TGTGCCAGCCGACGCCCCGGGGAGCTGTTTTTT.

This clonotype has a count of ten or more. The junction differs from germline at one of its ends, possibly a read error. The chain has TRBV7-3 and TRBJ2-4; possible D gene TRBD1, 8 bases. The CDR3 has 11 residues. Germline V gene sequence: CDR1 SGHTA, CDR2 FQGTGA. The CDR3 loop is CASSERDRWDF. The CDR3 DNA is TGTGCCAGCAGCGAGCGGGACAGGTGGGACTTC. The full variable domain, rest sourced from reference TRBV7-3 and TRBJ2-4, is GAGVSQTPSNKVTEKGKYVELRCDPISGHTALYWYRQSLGQGPEFLIYFQGTGAADDSGLPNDRFFAVRPEGSVSTLKIQRTERGDSAVYLCASSERDRWDFGAGTRLSVL.

This clonotype has only a few counts. This CDR3 reads CASRRHREETQYF. In DNA form, the CDR3 reads TGTGCCAGCAGACGGCACAGGGAAGAGACCCAGTACTTC. V and J are TRBV27 and TRBJ2-5, with a tentative D call TRBD1 (6 bases). Trimming removed 6 bases from V and 3 bases from J, with 11 bases in between. The CDR3 is 13 residues long. Looked up from germline, CDR1 is MNHEY and CDR2 is SMNVEV (reference sequence).

This clonotype was seen ten or more times. The genes are TRBV6-2 or TRBV6-3 and TRBJ1-5, with unresolved D. Trimming removed 7 bases at V and 6 bases at J, with 10 bases between. CDR3 size: 12 residues. Germline V CDR1 and CDR2: MNHEY, SVGEGT. This CDR3 reads CASNTRGQPQHF. For the CDR3, the DNA is TGTGCCAGCAACACGCGGGGTCAGCCCCAGCATTTT.

The genes are TRBV7-2 and TRBJ2-7; maybe TRBD2 (6 bases). The CDR3 loop spans 13 amino acids. The V end was cut by 5 bases, the J end by 4 bases, with 12 bases between. CDR1 is SGHTA, CDR2 FQGNSA, per germline. Here the CDR3 DNA reads TGTGCCAGCAGCGCCGGGGAGGTATACGAGCAGTACTTC. Translation gives CASSAGEVYEQYF.

This clonotype showed up just a few times. This rearrangement joins TRBV24-1 to TRBJ2-1; a possible D gene is TRBD2 (6 bases). Per the germline V gene, CDR1 is KGHDR and CDR2 is SFDVKD. The CDR3 loop spans 16 amino acids. V was cut by 9 bases and J by 4 bases, with 21 bases left in between. The CDR3 sequence is CATRARGPSRYNEQFF. CDR3 sequence (DNA): TGTGCCACCCGGGCGCGGGGACCCTCCCGATACAATGAGCAGTTCTTC.

Many counts were recorded for this clonotype. The V and J genes are TRBV25-1 and TRBJ1-4; unclear D gene. There are 14 residues in the CDR3. Trimming removed 6 bases from V and 3 bases from J, with 11 bases in between. CDR1 and CDR2 from the germline V gene are MGHDK and SYGVNS. DNA for the CDR3: TGTGCCAGCAGGGAAAGGGTCCCTAATGAAAAACTGTTTTTT. Encoded protein: CASRERVPNEKLFF.

This clonotype showed up just a few times. The V and J genes are TRBV12-3 or TRBV12-4 and TRBJ2-7; TRBD1 matches at 8 bases. This CDR3 has 14 residues. Trimming took 6 bases from V and 5 from J; bases not matched to a gene: 9. The CDR3 bases are TGTGCCAGCAGCCCAGTGGGGACAGGCCACGAGCAGTACTTC. It encodes CASSPVGTGHEQYF.

This rearrangement joins TRBV6-5 to TRBJ1-1, with a weak D call TRBD1 (5 bases). This CDR3 is built from 13 residues. Germline CDR1 is MNHEY and CDR2 is SVGAGI. Trimming removed 8 bases at V and 3 bases at J, with 13 bases between. The CDR3 nucleotides are TGTGCCAGCCAGGGATCGGGAGACACTGAAGCTTTCTTT. Amino acid sequence: CASQGSGDTEAFF.

The table lists this clonotype with many counts. The chain combines TRBV5-1 with TRBJ2-3, with 9 bases fitting TRBD2. Germline V gene data show CDR1 as SGHRS and CDR2 as YFSETQ. Trimming removed 0 bases from V and 7 bases from J; junction bases left unmatched: 12. CDR3 length: 17 amino acids. The CDR3 DNA is TGCGCCAGCAGCTTGGAAGGCGGGAGGGCCATTGTATATACGCAGTATTTT. It translates to CASSLEGGRAIVYTQYF.

V gene TRBV2 combines with J gene TRBJ1-6, with 7 bases lining up with TRBD1. This CDR3 comprises 15 residues. The germline CDR1 and CDR2 sequences are SNHLY and FYNNEI. The junction had 10 bases not matched to a gene; V was cut back by 6 bases and J by 8 bases. The CDR3 is CASRRWDSVDSPLHF. The CDR3 DNA sequence: TGTGCCAGCAGGAGATGGGACAGCGTTGATTCACCCCTCCACTTT.

This chain uses TRBV20-1 with TRBJ2-2; 10 nucleotides line up with TRBD2. V trimming: 4 bases; J trimming: 6 bases; junction bases outside the gene matches: 5. The CDR3 loop spans 14 amino acids. Germline V gives CDR1 DFQATT, CDR2 SNEGSKA (reference sequence). The CDR3 bases are TGCAGTGCTAACCTAGCGGGAGAAGCCGGGGAGCTGTTTTTT. Amino acid sequence: CSANLAGEAGELFF.

In this sample, this clonotype turned up a few times. The chain recombines TRBV4-1 with TRBJ2-7; no definite D call. The germline V and J ends were trimmed by 1 base and 1 base, with 17 bases remaining between them. Germline CDR1 reads MGHRA; CDR2 reads YSYEKL. The CDR3 extends over 17 amino acids. The CDR3 nucleotides are TGCGCCAGCAGCCAAGTCCGAGCAGGCCTCCCTTCCTACGAGCAGTACTTC. Translated: CASSQVRAGLPSYEQYF.

The chain is built from TRBV7-2 and TRBJ2-1; 8 nucleotides match TRBD2. The CDR3 length is 13 residues. The V and J ends lost 10 bases and 5 bases, in that order; junction bases with no gene match: 7. CDR1 is SGHTA, CDR2 FQGNSA, per germline. The CDR3 sequence is CAIGGASDNEQFF. The DNA of the CDR3 is TGTGCCATCGGGGGGGCCTCAGACAATGAGCAGTTCTTC.

This clonotype occurred a few times. The chain has TRBV18 and TRBJ1-1, with TRBD1 identical over 12 bases. The V gene end was trimmed by 4 bases and the J gene end by 1 base; junction bases not matched to a gene: 4. Germline-derived CDR1 and CDR2 are KGHSH and LQKENI. The CDR3 length is 16 residues. CDR3 bases: TGTGCCAGCTCACTCCGGGACAGGGGGCGGAACACTGAAGCTTTCTTT. This translates into CASSLRDRGRNTEAFF.

This clonotype has a handful of counts. The gene calls are TRBV10-1 and TRBJ2-1; 11 nucleotides agree with TRBD2. Germline V gene lookup returns CDR1 WNHNN and CDR2 SYGVQD (reference sequence). The CDR3 covers 14 residues. V lost 3 bases to trimming and J lost 14 bases; unmatched junction nucleotides: 9. The CDR3 protein is CASSDPPLTSGKFF. DNA of the CDR3: TGCGCCAGCAGTGACCCCCCTCTGACTAGCGGGAAGTTCTTC.